The present T cell receptor (beta chain) was sequenced within a study of T cells after yellow fever vaccination. In germline, CDR1 is SGHNT, CDR2 YYREEE (reference sequence). The CDR3 has 17 residues. V was pared by 0 bases and J by 6 bases, with 5 bases of the junction left unmatched. The table lists this clonotype with many counts. TCRdb redid the calling of the 5' RACE reads with MiXCR, one entry per CDR3 protein. Here the sample spans under 300,000 distinct CDR3 sequences, 6.9% being singletons. The V and J genes are TRBV5-4 and TRBJ2-1; 14 bases are a match to TRBD2. The TCR comes from a man under 40 who received the YFV17D yellow fever vaccine. This specimen consisted of CD4+ T cells sorted from PBMCs, obtained 15 days after the yellow fever booster vaccination. CDR3 bases: TGTGCCAGCAGCTTGGCGGTGACTAGCGGGAGGGGCAATGAGCAGTTCTTC. It is translated as CASSLAVTSGRGNEQFF.